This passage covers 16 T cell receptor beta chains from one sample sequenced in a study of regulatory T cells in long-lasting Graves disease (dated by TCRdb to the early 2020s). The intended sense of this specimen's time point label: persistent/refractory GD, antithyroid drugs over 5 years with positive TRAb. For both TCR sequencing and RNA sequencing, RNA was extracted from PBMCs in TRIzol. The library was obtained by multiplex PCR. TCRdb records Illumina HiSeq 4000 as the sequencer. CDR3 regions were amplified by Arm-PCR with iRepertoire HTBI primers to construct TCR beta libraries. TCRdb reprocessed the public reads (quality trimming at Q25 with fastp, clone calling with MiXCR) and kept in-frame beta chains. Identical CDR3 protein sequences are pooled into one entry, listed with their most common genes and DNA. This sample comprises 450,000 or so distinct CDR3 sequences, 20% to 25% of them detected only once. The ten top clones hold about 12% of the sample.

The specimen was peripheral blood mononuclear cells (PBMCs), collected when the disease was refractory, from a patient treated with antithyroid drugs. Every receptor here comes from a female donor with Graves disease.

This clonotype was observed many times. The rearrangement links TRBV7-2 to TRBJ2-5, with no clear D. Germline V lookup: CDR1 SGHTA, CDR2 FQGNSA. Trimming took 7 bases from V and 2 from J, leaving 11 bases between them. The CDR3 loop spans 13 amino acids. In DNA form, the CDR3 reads TGTGCCAGCACCGATCGCAGTCAAGAGACCCAGTACTTC. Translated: CASTDRSQETQYF.

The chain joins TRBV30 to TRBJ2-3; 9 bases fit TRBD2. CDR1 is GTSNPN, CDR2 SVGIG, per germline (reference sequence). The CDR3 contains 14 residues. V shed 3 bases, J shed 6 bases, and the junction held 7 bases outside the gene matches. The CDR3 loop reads CAWRRAGGPDTQYF. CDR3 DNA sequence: TGTGCCTGGAGGAGAGCGGGAGGTCCGGATACGCAGTATTTT. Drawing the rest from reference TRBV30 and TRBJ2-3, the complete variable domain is SQTIHQWPATLVQPVGSPLSLECTVEGTSNPNLYWYRQAAGRGLQLLFYSVGIGQISSEVPQNLSASRPQDRQFILSSKKLLLSDSGFYLCAWRRAGGPDTQYFGPGTRLTVL.

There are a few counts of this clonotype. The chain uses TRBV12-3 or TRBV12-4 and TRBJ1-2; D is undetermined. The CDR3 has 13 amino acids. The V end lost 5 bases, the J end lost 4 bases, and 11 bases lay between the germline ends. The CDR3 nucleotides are TGTGCCAGCAGTCGGCGGGAAAGCTATGGCTACACCTTC. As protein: CASSRRESYGYTF.

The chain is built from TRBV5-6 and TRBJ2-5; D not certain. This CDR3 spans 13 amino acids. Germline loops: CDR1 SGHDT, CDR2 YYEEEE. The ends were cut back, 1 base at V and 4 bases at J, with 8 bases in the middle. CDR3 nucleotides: TGTGCCAGCAGCTTGCGACTGACAGAGACCCAGTACTTC. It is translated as CASSLRLTETQYF. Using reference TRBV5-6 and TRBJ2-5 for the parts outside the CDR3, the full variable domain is DAGVTQSPTHLIKTRGQQVTLRCSPKSGHDTVSWYQQALGQGPQFIFQYYEEEERQRGNFPDRFSGHQFPNYSSELNVNALLLGDSALYLCASSLRLTETQYFGPGTRLLVL.

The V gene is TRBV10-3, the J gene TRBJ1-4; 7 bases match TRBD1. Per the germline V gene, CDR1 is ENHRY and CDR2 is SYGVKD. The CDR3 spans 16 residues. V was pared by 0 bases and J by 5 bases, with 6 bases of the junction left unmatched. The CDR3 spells CAISESEGQLNEKLFF. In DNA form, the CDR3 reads TGTGCCATCAGTGAGTCTGAGGGACAGTTAAATGAAAAACTGTTTTTT.

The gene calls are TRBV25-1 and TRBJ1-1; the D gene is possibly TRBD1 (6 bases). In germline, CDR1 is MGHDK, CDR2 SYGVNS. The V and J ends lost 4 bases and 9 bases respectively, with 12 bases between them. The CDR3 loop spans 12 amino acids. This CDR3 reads CASSALTGKAFF. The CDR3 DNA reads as TGTGCCAGCAGTGCCCTGACAGGCAAAGCTTTCTTT.

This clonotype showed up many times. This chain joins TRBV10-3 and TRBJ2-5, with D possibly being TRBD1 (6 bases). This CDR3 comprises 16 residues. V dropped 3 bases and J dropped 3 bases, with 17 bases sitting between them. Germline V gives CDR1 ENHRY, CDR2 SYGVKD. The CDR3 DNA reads TGTGCCATCAGTGATAATCGAGGGACAAAGAAAGAGACCCAGTACTTC. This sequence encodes CAISDNRGTKKETQYF.

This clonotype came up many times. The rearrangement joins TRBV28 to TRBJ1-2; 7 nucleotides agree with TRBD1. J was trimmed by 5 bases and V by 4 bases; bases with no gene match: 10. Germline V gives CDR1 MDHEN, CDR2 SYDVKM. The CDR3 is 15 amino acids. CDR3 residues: CASSSPTGLWYGYTF. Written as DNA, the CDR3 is TGTGCCAGCAGTTCTCCGACAGGGCTTTGGTATGGCTACACCTTC.

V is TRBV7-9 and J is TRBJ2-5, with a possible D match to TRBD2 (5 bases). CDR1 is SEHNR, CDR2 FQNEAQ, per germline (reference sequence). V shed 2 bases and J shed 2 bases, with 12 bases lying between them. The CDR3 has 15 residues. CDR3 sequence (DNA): TGTGCCAGCAGCTTAACGACGCGGACTCAAGAGACCCAGTACTTC. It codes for CASSLTTRTQETQYF.

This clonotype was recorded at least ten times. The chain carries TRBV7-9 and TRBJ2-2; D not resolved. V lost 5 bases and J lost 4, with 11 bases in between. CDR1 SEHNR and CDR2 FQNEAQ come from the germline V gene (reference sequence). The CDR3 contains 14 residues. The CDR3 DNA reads TGTGCCAGCAGCCCATCGGCGGCCACCGGGGAGCTGTTTTTT. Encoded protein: CASSPSAATGELFF.

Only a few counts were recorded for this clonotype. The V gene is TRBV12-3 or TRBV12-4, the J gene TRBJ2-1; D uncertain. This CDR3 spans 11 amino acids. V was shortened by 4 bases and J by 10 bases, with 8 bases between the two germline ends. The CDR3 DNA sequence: TGTGCCAGCAGTTCAAGGGTAGAGCAGTTCTTC. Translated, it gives CASSSRVEQFF.

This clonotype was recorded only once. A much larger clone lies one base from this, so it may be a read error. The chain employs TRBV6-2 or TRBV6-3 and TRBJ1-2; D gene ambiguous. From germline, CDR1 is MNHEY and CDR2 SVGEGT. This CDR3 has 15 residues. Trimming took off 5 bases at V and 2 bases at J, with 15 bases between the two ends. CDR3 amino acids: CASSAQVGLNYGYTF. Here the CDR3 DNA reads TGTGCCAGCAGTGCCCAGGTAGGGCTGAACTATGGCTACACCTTC.

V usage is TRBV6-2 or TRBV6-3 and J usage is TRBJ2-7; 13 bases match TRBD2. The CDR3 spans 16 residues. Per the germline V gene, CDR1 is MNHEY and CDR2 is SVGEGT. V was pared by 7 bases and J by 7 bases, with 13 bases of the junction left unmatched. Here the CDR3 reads CASTRSGTSGIREQYF. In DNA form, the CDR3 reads TGTGCCAGCACCAGGTCCGGGACTAGCGGGATCAGGGAGCAGTACTTC.

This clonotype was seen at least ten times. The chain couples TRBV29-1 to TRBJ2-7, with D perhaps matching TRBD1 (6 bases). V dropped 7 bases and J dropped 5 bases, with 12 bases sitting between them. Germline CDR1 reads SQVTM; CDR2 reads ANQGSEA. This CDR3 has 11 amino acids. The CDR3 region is CSAYRDHEQYF. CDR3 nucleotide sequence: TGCAGCGCCTACAGGGATCACGAGCAGTACTTC.

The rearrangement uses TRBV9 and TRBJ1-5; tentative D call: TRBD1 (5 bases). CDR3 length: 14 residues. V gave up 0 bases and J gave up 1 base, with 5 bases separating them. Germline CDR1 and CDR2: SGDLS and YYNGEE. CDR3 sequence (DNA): TGTGCCAGCAGCGTAGCAGGGAGCAATCAGCCCCAGCATTTT. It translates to CASSVAGSNQPQHF.

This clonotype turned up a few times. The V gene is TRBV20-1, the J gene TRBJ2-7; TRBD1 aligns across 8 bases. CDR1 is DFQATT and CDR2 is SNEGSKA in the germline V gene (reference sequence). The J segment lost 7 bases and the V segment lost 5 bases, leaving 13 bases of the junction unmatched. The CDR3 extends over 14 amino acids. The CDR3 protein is CSASQTGDIGEQYF. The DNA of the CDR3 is TGCAGTGCTTCACAGACAGGGGATATCGGGGAGCAGTACTTC.